Described below is a single T cell receptor (beta chain) sequence and its context. This entry is derived from a study of blood T cell repertoires in COVID-19. Sequencing was performed with immunoSEQ multiplex PCR; in TCRdb, only in-frame clones are kept and a portion is missing. Of 200,000 to 250,000 clones listed, almost 90% are singletons. Cohort assignment relied on participant-reported clinical history. Germline V gives CDR1 DFQATT, CDR2 SNEGSKA (reference sequence). Trimming removed 3 bases from V and 6 bases from J; junction bases left unmatched: 19. CDR3 length: 17 residues. Material: PBMCs or T cells enriched from blood (not recorded which). This clonotype was sampled from a woman in her 50s with acute COVID-19. The chain uses TRBV20-1 and TRBJ1-2, with 7 bases lining up with TRBD1. The CDR3 nucleotides are TGCAGTGCTAGTTCCAGGGACAGCCTGACCCCGAGGAATGGCTACACCTTC. Translated, it gives CSASSRDSLTPRNGYTF.